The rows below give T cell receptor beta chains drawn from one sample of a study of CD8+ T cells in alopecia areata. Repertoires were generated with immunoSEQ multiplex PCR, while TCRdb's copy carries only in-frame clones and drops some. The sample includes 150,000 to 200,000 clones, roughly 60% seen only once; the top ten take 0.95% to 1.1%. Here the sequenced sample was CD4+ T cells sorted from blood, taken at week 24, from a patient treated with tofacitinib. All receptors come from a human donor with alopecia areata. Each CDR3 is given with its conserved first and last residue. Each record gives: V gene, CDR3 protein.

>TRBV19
CASSPGQYGYGYTF
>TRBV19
CASSIGQGAYSGANVLTF
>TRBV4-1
CASSSRYREATNEKLFF
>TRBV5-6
CASSQAGTDTQYF
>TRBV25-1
CASSTPIGGANVLTF
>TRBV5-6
CASSLDSGYTF
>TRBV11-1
CASSKHGGIENTEAFF
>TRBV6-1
CASSEATAGRIGYTF
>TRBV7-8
CASSLGQGVTYEQYF
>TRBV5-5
CASSFFTNSGANVLTF
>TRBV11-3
CASSLSVAGEDEQFF
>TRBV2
CASRLSTGGSYNEQFF
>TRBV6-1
CASSVDRKYGYTF
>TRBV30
CAWTGRSTDTQYF
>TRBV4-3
CASSQAIQGNEQYF
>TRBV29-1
CSVSPGVNQPQHF
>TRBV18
CASSPPDRYEQYF
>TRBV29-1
CSVELAGDNEQFF
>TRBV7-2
CASSSSGGAYEQYF
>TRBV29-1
CSTTPLDTQYF
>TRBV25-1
CASSAPGRLGGYTF
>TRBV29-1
CSVKGTGTGELFF
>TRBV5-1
CASSFDRAEAFF
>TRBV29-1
CSVEVLGLETQYF
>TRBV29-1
CSVQLAGGLETQYF
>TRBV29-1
CSIRQGNSPLHF
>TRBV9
CASSVEPSGVYEQYF
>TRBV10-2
CATSQGKETQYF
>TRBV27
CASSFIASGGYEQYF
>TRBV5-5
CASSLIRTSSTDTQYF
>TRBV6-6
CASSYAGPTDTQYF
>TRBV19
CASSMVASRSTDTQYF
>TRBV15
CATSRDQGGEQFF
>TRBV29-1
CSVGWGSRGQYF
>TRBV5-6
CASSLQGADQETQYF
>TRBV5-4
CASSFGGRIQNYEQYF
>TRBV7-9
CASSLQGGGEQYF
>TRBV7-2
CARQGRANYGYTF
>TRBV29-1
CSVTVAGGLREQFF
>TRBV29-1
CSVELAGVMETQYF
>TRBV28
CASSLNGSPLHF
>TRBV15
CATSRGAGSYEQYF
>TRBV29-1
CSVHTTGGTQYF
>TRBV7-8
CASSLAMAGSYEQYF
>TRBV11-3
CASSLRGRVPEAFF
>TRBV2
CASSALGGEDTQYF
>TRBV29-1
CSAVWTGDLNGYTF
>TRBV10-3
CAISRDGAKNIQYF
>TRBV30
CAWRRDRAANEKLFF
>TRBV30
CAWSVRRGGSPLHF
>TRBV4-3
CASSQGHGANYGYTF
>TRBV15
CATSRGDTRREKLFF
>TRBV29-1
CSVAGGLFETQYF
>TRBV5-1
CASSLEFNNIQYF
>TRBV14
CASSQTLGNEQFF
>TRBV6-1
CASSEHIVGQGVPEAFF
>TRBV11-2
CASSGSGGTGELFF